Detailed here is one T cell receptor beta chain. No antigen is known for it. Via 5' RACE with UMI labels, TRB cDNA libraries were prepared. TCRdb reanalyzed the 5' RACE reads, giving one entry per CDR3 protein sequence and no DNA. Its table lists about 92,000 distinct CDR3 sequences. The CDR3 consists of 16 residues. CDR1 and CDR2 from the germline V gene are SSHAT and FNYEAQ (reference sequence). The data were taken from a study of CXCR3-negative and CXCR3-positive naive CD8 T cells. Study results and caveats: CXCR3-negative naive cells had less hydrophobic TRB CDR3s than did CXCR3-positive naive cells.

This chain connects TRBV7-7 to TRBJ2-3. The sequenced sample consisted of naive CXCR3+ CD8+ T cells from blood. The sample's subset: CD45RO-CCR7+CD27+CD95- naive CD8+ T cells expressing CXCR3 (TNR3+). The receptor's source is a human donor in good health. Some clones in this sample may be carry-over from other donors' samples. CDR3 amino acids: CASSPKVGSEWDTQYF.